This TCR beta chain emerged from a study of cytomegalovirus exposure and HLA in healthy donors listed by TCRdb under 2017. Broadly, across the study: According to an earlier analysis of 550 to 750 of the donors, about 179 million T cells yielded roughly 100 million unique TCR beta sequences and about 300 Gb of sequence data. An early release that covered 500 to 800 HLA-typed donors contained about 300 gigabases of sequencing data and approximately 85 million unique TCR sequences. Of the 300 to 500 genotyped donors, roughly 80% were placed in the genetic ancestry cluster associated with self-reported Caucasian donors. The study was designed to test whether signatures of past pathogen exposure could be identified by cataloging public T cell receptors. The study profiled the T cell repertoires of approximately 700 subjects by immunosequencing and related them to cytomegalovirus serostatus. In addition to the first cohort of approximately 670 subjects, a separate validation cohort of about 120 different subjects was used. To predict cytomegalovirus infection status, the study combined high-throughput TCR immunosequencing, statistical association of individual TCRs with disease status, and machine learning. A later analysis re-examined previously published TCR beta repertoires from more than 600 donors and added high-resolution HLA genotyping to investigate patterns of TCR occurrence. The later analysis used no new phenotypic data to find candidate immune exposures, relying instead on TCR beta sequences and their occurrence across donors. An earlier analysis of roughly 580 of the donors used high-throughput TCR beta sequencing to judge whether each TCR beta V gene segment behaved as functional or pseudogenic. Donor age, sex, ethnicity and CMV serostatus were collected together with the repertoire data. Genome-wide SNP genotypes for about 65% of the 666 donors were used in a later genetic analysis, which treated that subset as a discovery cohort. Every repertoire in the discovery cohort had been generated on one and the same sequencing platform. HLA typing included class I and class II loci at four-digit resolution. Typing coverage varied by locus: about 620-630 donors for A, B, C, DRB1 and DQB1; under 550 for DQA1; over 600 for DPA1; approximately 450 for DPB1. Several DR-DQ haplotypes were treated as single units for association and clustering because of strong linkage in the cohort. Across about 370 genotyped donors of the cohort, an average of roughly 200,000 unique TCR beta nucleotide sequences per donor were sequenced, and roughly a sixth of those sequences were non-productive.

The library was produced with the immunoSEQ multiplex PCR assay. For the multiplex PCR, a mixture combining 60 forward primers for TCR Vbeta segments and 13 reverse primers for TCR Jbeta segments was used. The CDR3 region of rearranged TCR beta genes was amplified from genomic DNA with a multiplex PCR assay. The amplified TCR beta libraries were sequenced on the Illumina HiSeq System as 87-base-pair reads. Per the original workflow: A later analysis counted tens of millions of unique TCR beta chains across the 650 to 800 repertoires, and around 9.9 million of these chains were shared by at least two donors. A nearest-neighbor algorithm error-corrected the raw reads and collapsed the reads into unique sequences, merging closely related sequences to remove PCR and sequencing errors. Alignment of CDR3 sequences to IMGT reference sequences was used to assign V, D and J gene segments. For a sequence to be retained, a match of at least six nucleotides to both a V gene segment and a J gene segment was required. A rearrangement was called productive if the CDR3 had no stop codons and remained in frame with V and J, and every other rearrangement was called non-productive. Following IMGT convention, CDR3 was defined as the stretch from the second conserved V-encoded cysteine up to the conserved J-encoded phenylalanine. The earlier analysis of about 610 of the donors excluded sequences that lacked an unambiguous match to a single V gene segment. An earlier analysis of approximately 590 of the donors classified V segments as functional when productive rearrangements were above 56.7% and as segregating when the standard deviation between donors was above 5%. A statistical classification framework was built for diagnosing cytomegalovirus status from the catalog of TCR beta chain sequences. V and J gene assignment, in a later analysis, came from comparing TCR nucleotide sequences with IMGT/GENE-DB human TR gene sequences. The TCRdist pipeline was used in a later analysis to assign CDR3 sequences and most-parsimonious VDJ recombination scenarios. In a later analysis, each TCR beta chain was defined by its CDR3 amino acid sequence together with its V-gene family, and reads without a unique V-gene family were excluded. As a way to deal with suspected cross-contamination and a sequencing artifact, a later analysis dropped roughly 620 nucleotide sequences that were highly shared and had low generation probability. For each public chain, a later analysis derived a clonal expansion index from normalized ranks of inferred template counts within each repertoire. A later analysis computed generation probabilities with a VDJ recombination model fitted to out-of-frame rearrangements, and checked the results against IGoR. Hypergeometric tests were used in a later analysis to score TCR-TCR, TCR-HLA and TCR-CMV co-occurrence, with a repertoire-size bias correction applied to the TCR pairs. In a later analysis, false discovery rates were estimated by permuting HLA or CMV assignments 20 times. In a later analysis, co-occurring TCRs were grouped using DBSCAN, with TCRdist sequence similarity added in when clustering inside HLA-allele-positive subsets. Repertoires with fewer than 30,000 or more than 120,000 public chains, plus five repertoires with anomalous nucleotide sharing, were excluded from co-occurrence clustering. Sourced from immuneACCESS, this table was stored by TCRdb with only in-frame sequences that have V and J called. A share of the clones is absent; for the studies checked, an unresolved V gene accounts for under half, and the remainder has no known explanation. V, J and clone size derive from that table, while D and trimming were established from the DNA sequence. The sample yields about 67,000 clones; 65% to 70% were counted once. About 1.9% of the sample rests with the top ten.

Points on this clone: There is no known antigen for this receptor. The sample holds no much larger clone one base away, and base qualities are not on file.

Here is what the overall study found, with its caveats: Strong co-occurrence of HLA alleles, especially DR and DQ, made assigning TCR associations to individual alleles difficult. Compared with the 666-donor mean, donors in an Asian-associated ancestry cluster had fewer N-insertions in productive TCRs, according to a later genetic analysis. In a later analysis, HLA-associated TCR beta chains were found to be more clonally expanded and to have lower generation probabilities than equally common non-associated chains. For the cohort, immune exposure information was limited to CMV serostatus. In a later analysis, most CMV-associated TCR beta chains were found to appear HLA-restricted, with HLA associations seemingly driven largely by CMV exposure. A further reported finding was that TCR beta sequences accurately predicted the HLA-A and HLA-B alleles for most subjects in the first cohort. A later analysis found that TCR association rates varied across HLA loci, with DRB1 alleles showing the most associated TCRs and HLA-C alleles the fewest. In both the original and validation cohorts, the classifier was reported to diagnose cytomegalovirus status with high specificity and sensitivity. A group of highly shared sequence variants was considered likely to be a technical artifact of the sequencing pipeline. In the study, some 160 TCR beta chains were listed as associated with cytomegalovirus. Most TCR sequences were seen in very few donors, while some public TCRs were found in many individuals. Only TCR beta chains were sequenced in this cohort, and the absence of alpha or paired-chain data limited detectable features. An earlier analysis of approximately 540 of the donors showed that most TCR beta V segments appeared in productive rearrangements either about 87% or about 30% of the time, which broadly matched IMGT annotations. Because counts were too low, about 18 rarely observed V segments, including chromosome 9 orphons, were excluded from the earlier analysis of around 590 of the donors. Linkage disequilibrium might explain the correlated functional status among segregating V segments, but an unknown experimental factor could not be excluded. The 87-base-pair reads could not distinguish some IMGT-functional V segments, including TRBV6-2 and TRBV6-3, so those segments were excluded. A later analysis associated 16,951 TCR beta sequences with specific HLA alleles at a false discovery rate of 0.05. It was suggested by the authors that the approach could potentially be generalized to other disease states and immunological phenotypes. Because HLA typing was unavailable for some donors at each locus, only the typed subset was used in association tests. Three of the identified cytomegalovirus-associated TCR beta chains were confirmed in vitro to be specific for cytomegalovirus antigens. According to a later analysis, parvovirus B19, influenza, CMV and Epstein-Barr virus appeared linked to several top co-occurrence clusters. Roughly uniform sequencing depth across donors was assumed in presence/absence analyses, although this assumption may not hold. An association between a missense DCLRE1C variant and V-gene and J-gene trimming of TCR beta chains was found in a later genetic analysis and replicated in an independent cohort.

The cohort consisted of approximately 690 healthy bone marrow donors. At the time of sampling, all cohort members were nominally healthy, though unrecorded immune exposures were likely present. The donor tested CMV seronegative, placing the donor among the roughly 350 seronegative members of the cohort. Each donor provided a peripheral blood sample, and peripheral blood mononuclear cells were used for TCR beta sequencing. The Qiagen DNeasy Blood Extraction Kit was used to extract genomic DNA from the blood cell samples. The CDR3 covers 12 residues, taking in both the cysteine and the phenylalanine. CDR3 DNA only is kept here, 36 bases in frame from base 1. At the junction V is shortened by 6 bases and J by 7 bases, with 13 bases in between. The germline V gene yields SQVTM for CDR1 and ANQGSEA for CDR2.

Sequenced input: PBMCs. The clonotype originates from a woman in her thirties in good health and CMV-seronegative. The rearrangement combines TRBV29-1 with TRBJ1-5; a weak D assignment points to TRBD1 (6 bases agree). The DNA sequence is TGCAGCGTGCAACAGGGTCAGCAGCCCCAGCATTTT. This is translated as CSVQQGQQPQHF.